These 10 T cell receptor beta chains share one sample of origin, sequenced in a study of cytomegalovirus exposure and HLA in healthy donors. With 60 Vbeta and 13 Jbeta primers, the PCR was carried out. Repertoires were generated with immunoSEQ multiplex PCR, while TCRdb's copy carries only in-frame clones and drops some. The data contain approximately 260,000 clones, about nine tenths of them singletons. The sequenced sample consisted of PBMCs. These receptors were collected from a girl aged 2 to 9 in good health and CMV-seronegative.

A single count supports this clone. The CDR3, as DNA: TGCGCCAGCAGCCTGGAGGGACAGGGACGAGAGACCCAGTACTTC. Amino acid sequence: CASSLEGQGRETQYF. The gene calls are TRBV5-1 and TRBJ2-5; 9 bases match TRBD1. The CDR3 runs to 15 residues. Germline CDR1 is SGHRS and CDR2 is YFSETQ. The V segment lost 4 bases and the J segment 4 bases; nucleotides outside the gene matches: 8.

This chain links TRBV11-2 with TRBJ1-5; D is undetermined. The V and J ends lost 1 base and 8 bases respectively, with 9 bases between them. There are 13 residues in the CDR3. The V gene's germline CDR1 is SGHAT and CDR2 FQNNGV. Written as DNA, the CDR3 is TGTGCCAGCAGCTTAGGCGGTTTGGAGCCCCAGCATTTT. This translates into CASSLGGLEPQHF.

As DNA, the CDR3 is TGTGCCAGCAGTGTCAGTCAGAATTCCTACGAGCAGTACTTC. It codes for CASSVSQNSYEQYF. The chain is built from TRBV6-5 and TRBJ2-7; D is unclear. CDR1 MNHEY and CDR2 SVGAGI come from the germline V gene. V was cut by 5 bases and J by 1 base, with 12 bases left in between. The CDR3 contains 14 residues.

The V gene is TRBV6-5, the J gene TRBJ2-1, with 8 bases that match TRBD2. CDR3 size: 13 residues. From germline, CDR1 is MNHEY and CDR2 SVGAGI. J lost 7 bases, V lost 6 bases, and 5 bases had no gene match. CDR3: CASRLAGQNEQFF. The CDR3 DNA is TGTGCCAGCAGGTTAGCGGGGCAAAATGAGCAGTTCTTC.

This chain uses TRBV7-9 with TRBJ2-7; 13 positions agree with TRBD2. V was pared by 5 bases and J by 4 bases, with 11 bases of the junction left unmatched. This CDR3 has 17 residues. Germline V gene lookup returns CDR1 SEHNR and CDR2 FQNEAQ (reference sequence). CDR3 loop: CASSLGGLAGDRYEQYF. The DNA of the CDR3 is TGTGCCAGCAGCCTTGGAGGACTAGCGGGAGATAGGTACGAGCAGTACTTC.

This chain connects TRBV5-6 to TRBJ1-1; 10 nucleotides match TRBD1. From germline, CDR1 is SGHDT and CDR2 YYEEEE. The trim removed 6 bases at V and 3 bases at J, leaving 2 bases unmatched. The CDR3 is 13 residues long. CDR3 nucleotide sequence: TGTGCCAGCAAGGGGACAGGGGACACTGAAGCTTTCTTT. It specifies CASKGTGDTEAFF.

The chain combines TRBV30 with TRBJ2-3; D gene unclear. Looked up from germline, CDR1 is GTSNPN and CDR2 is SVGIG (reference sequence). Trimming cost V 2 bases and J 2 bases, with 5 bases left between them. This CDR3 region has 12 residues. CDR3 loop: CAWSPLTDTQYF. The DNA of the CDR3 is TGTGCCTGGAGTCCCCTCACAGATACGCAGTATTTT.

V gene TRBV20-1 combines with J gene TRBJ2-7, with D uncertain. V lost 6 bases, J lost 8 bases, and 14 bases lay in between. Looked up from germline, CDR1 is DFQATT and CDR2 is SNEGSKA (reference sequence). The CDR3 has 11 amino acids. The CDR3: CSAAPGVKQYF. The DNA for the CDR3 is TGCAGTGCAGCCCCCGGAGTAAAGCAGTACTTC.

The chain recombines TRBV27 with TRBJ2-1; 10 positions match TRBD1. J was trimmed by 0 bases and V by 3 bases; bases with no gene match: 17. This CDR3 spans 21 amino acids. Germline-derived CDR1 and CDR2 are MNHEY and SMNVEV (reference sequence). The CDR3: CASSFPSRDRGSKGSYNEQFF. CDR3 DNA: TGTGCCAGCAGTTTTCCCTCCAGGGACAGGGGATCGAAGGGCTCCTACAATGAGCAGTTCTTC.

The chain employs TRBV27 and TRBJ1-2, with TRBD1 as a possible D gene (5 bases). The CDR3 is 14 amino acids. Trimming pared 7 bases from V and 8 bases from J, leaving 20 bases between. Germline CDR1 MNHEY, CDR2 SMNVEV (reference sequence). CDR3 amino acids: CASMGDLGIDGYTF. The CDR3 DNA is TGTGCCAGCATGGGGGACTTGGGGATCGACGGCTACACCTTC.